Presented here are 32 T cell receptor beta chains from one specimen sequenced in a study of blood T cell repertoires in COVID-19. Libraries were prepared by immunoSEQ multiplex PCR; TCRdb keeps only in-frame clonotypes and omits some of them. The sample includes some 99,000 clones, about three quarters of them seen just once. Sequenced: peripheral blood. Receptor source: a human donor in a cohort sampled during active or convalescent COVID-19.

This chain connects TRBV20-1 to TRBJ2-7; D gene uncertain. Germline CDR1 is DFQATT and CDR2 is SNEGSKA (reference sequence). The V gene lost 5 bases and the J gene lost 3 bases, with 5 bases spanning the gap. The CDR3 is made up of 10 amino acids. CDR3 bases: TGCAGTGCTTTTAACTACGAGCAGTACTTC. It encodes CSAFNYEQYF.

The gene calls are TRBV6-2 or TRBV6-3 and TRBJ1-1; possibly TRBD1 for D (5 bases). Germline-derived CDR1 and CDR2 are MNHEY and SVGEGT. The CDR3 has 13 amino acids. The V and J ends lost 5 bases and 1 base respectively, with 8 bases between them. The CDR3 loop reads CASSSTGNTEAFF. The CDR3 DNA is TGTGCCAGCAGTAGTACAGGGAACACTGAAGCTTTCTTT.

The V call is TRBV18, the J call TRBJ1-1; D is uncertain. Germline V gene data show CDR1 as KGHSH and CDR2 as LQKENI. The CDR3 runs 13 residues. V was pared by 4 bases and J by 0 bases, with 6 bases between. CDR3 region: CASSLRMNTEAFF. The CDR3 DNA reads TGTGCCAGCTCACTTAGAATGAACACTGAAGCTTTCTTT.

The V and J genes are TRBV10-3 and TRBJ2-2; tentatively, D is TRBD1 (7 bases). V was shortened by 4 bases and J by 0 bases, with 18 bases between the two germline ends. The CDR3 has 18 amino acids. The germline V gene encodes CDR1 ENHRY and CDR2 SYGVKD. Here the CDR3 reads CAISGRDSRLSNTGELFF. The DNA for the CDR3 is TGTGCCATCAGTGGGAGGGACAGCCGACTTTCGAACACCGGGGAGCTGTTTTTT.

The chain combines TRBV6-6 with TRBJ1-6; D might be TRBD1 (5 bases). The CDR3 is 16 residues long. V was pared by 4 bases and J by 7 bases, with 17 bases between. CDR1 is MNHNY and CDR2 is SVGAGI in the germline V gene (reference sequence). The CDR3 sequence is CASSSQGSPQNSPLHF. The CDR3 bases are TGTGCCAGCAGTTCCCAGGGTAGCCCACAGAATTCACCCCTCCACTTT.

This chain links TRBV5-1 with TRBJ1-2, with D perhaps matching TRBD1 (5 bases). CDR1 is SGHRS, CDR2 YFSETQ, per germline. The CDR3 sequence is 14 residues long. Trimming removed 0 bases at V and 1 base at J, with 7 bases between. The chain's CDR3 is CASSLDGGNYGYTF. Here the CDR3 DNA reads TGCGCCAGCAGCTTGGACGGGGGTAACTATGGCTACACCTTC.

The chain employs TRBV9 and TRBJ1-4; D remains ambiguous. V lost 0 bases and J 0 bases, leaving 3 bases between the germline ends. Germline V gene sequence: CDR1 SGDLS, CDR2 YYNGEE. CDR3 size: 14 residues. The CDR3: CASSVAATNEKLFF. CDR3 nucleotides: TGTGCCAGCAGCGTAGCGGCAACTAATGAAAAACTGTTTTTT.

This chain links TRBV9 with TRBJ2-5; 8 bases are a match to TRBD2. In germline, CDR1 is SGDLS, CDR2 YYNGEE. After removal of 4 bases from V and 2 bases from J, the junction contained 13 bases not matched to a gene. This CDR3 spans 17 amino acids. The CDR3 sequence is CASSSGGVAGIQETQYF. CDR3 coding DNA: TGTGCCAGCAGCTCCGGGGGGGTAGCGGGGATTCAAGAGACCCAGTACTTC.

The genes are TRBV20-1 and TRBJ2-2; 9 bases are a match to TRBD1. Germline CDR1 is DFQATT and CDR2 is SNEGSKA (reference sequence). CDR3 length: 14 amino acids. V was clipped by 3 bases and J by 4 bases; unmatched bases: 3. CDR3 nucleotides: TGCAGTGCTAGTCGGGACAGGGCCACCGGGGAGCTGTTTTTT. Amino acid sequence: CSASRDRATGELFF.

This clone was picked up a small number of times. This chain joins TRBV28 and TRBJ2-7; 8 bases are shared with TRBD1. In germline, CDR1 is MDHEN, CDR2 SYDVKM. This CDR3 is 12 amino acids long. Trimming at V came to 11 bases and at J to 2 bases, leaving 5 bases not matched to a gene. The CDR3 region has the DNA TGTGCCTCATGGACAGGGACCTACGAGCAGTACTTC. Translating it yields CASWTGTYEQYF.

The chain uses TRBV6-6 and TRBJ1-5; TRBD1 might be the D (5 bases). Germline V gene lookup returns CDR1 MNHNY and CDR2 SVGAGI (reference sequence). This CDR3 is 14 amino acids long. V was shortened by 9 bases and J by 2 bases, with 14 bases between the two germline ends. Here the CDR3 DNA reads TGTGCCAGTTCAGGGCCGGGGGGCAATCAGCCCCAGCATTTT. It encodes CASSGPGGNQPQHF.

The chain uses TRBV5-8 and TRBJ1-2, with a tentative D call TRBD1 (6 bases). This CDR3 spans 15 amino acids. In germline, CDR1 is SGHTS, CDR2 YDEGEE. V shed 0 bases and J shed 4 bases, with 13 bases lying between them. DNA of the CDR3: TGTGCCAGCAGCTTGGGGTACAGGGTGTCCTATGGCTACACCTTC. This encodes CASSLGYRVSYGYTF.

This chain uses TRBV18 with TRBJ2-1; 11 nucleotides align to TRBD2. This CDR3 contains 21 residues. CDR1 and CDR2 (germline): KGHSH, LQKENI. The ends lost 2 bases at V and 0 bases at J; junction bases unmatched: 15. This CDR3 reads CASSPKRVGLAGQSSYNEQFF. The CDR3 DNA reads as TGTGCCAGCTCACCAAAAAGAGTCGGACTAGCGGGCCAGAGCTCCTACAATGAGCAGTTCTTC.

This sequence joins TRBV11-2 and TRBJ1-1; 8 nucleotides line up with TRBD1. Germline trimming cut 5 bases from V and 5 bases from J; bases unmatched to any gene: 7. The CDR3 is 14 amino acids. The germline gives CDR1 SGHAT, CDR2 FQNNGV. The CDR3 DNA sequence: TGTGCCAGCAGCACCGGACAGGGAGAGACTGAAGCTTTCTTT. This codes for CASSTGQGETEAFF.

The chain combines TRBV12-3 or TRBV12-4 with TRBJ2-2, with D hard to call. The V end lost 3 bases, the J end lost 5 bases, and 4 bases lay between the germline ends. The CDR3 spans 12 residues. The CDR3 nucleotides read TGTGCCAGCAGTTTGAGGACCGGGGAGCTGTTTTTT. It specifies CASSLRTGELFF.

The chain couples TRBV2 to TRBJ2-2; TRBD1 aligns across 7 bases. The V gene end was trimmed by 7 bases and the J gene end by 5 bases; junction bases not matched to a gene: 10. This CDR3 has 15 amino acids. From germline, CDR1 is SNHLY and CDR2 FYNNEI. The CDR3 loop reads CASTVNRGRTGELFF. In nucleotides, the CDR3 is TGTGCCAGCACCGTTAACAGGGGTCGGACCGGGGAGCTGTTTTTT.

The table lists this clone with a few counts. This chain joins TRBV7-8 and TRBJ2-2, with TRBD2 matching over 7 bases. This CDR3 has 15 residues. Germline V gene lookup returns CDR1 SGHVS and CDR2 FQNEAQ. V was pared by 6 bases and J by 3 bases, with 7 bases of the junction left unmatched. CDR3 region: CASSTAGAYTGELFF. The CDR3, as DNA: TGTGCCAGCAGTACTGCGGGAGCTTACACCGGGGAGCTGTTTTTT.

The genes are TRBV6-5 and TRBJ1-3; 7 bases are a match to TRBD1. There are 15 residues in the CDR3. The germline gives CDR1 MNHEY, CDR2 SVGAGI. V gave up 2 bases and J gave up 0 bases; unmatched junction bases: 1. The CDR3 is CASSYRTGSGNTIYF. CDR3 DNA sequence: TGTGCCAGCAGTTACCGGACAGGCTCTGGAAACACCATATATTTT.

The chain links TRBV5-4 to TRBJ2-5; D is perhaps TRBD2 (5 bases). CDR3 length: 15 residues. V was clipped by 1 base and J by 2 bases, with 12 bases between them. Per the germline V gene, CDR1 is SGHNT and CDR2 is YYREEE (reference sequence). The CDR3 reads CASSLYEGLQETQYF. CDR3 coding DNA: TGTGCCAGCAGCTTGTATGAAGGACTGCAAGAGACCCAGTACTTC.

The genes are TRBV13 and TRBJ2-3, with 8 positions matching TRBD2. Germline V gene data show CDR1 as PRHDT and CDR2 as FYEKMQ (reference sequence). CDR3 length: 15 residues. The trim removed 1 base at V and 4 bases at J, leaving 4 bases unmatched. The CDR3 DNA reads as TGTGCCAGCAGCTTAGAGCGGGAGTGGGCAGATACGCAGTATTTT. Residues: CASSLEREWADTQYF. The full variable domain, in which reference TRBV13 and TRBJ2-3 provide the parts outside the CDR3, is AAGVIQSPRHLIKEKRETATLKCYPIPRHDTVYWYQQGPGQDPQFLISFYEKMQSDKGSIPDRFSAQQFSDYHSELNMSSLELGDSALYFCASSLEREWADTQYFGPGTRLTVL.

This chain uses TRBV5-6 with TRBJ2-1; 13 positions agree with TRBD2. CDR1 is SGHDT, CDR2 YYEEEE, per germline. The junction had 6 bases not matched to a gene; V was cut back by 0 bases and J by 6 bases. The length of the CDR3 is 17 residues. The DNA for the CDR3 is TGTGCCAGCAGCTTGGGACTAGCGGGGGGCGTGGGCAATGAGCAGTTCTTC. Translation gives CASSLGLAGGVGNEQFF.

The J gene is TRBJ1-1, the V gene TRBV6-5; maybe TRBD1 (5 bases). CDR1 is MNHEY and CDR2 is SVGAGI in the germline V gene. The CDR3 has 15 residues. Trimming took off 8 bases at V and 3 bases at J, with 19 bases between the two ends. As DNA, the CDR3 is TGTGCCAGCGGCTACAGGTTTGTGCCCTACACTGAAGCTTTCTTT. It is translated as CASGYRFVPYTEAFF.

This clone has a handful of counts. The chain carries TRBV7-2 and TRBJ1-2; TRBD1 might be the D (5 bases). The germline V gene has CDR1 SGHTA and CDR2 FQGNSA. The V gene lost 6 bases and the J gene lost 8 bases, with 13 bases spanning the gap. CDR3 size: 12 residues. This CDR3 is CASRSGTWGYTF. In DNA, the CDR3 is TGTGCCAGCAGATCTGGGACTTGGGGCTACACCTTC.

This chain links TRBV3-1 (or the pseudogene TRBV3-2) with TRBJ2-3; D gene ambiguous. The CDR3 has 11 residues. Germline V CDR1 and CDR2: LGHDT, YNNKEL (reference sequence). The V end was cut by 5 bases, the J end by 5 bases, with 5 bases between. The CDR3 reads CASSALDTQYF. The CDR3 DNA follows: TGTGCCAGCAGCGCACTAGATACGCAGTATTTT.

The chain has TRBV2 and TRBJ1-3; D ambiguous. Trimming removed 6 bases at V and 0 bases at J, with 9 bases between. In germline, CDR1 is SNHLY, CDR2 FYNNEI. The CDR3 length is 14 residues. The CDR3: CASRPGSSGNTIYF. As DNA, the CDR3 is TGTGCCAGCAGACCCGGGAGCTCTGGAAACACCATATATTTT.

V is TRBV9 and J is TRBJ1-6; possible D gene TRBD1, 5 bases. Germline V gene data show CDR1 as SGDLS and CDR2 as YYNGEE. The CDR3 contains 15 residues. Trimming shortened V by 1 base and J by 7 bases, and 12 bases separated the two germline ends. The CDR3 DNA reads TGTGCCAGCAGCGTACAGGGTATGGGCAATTCACCCCTCCACTTT. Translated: CASSVQGMGNSPLHF.

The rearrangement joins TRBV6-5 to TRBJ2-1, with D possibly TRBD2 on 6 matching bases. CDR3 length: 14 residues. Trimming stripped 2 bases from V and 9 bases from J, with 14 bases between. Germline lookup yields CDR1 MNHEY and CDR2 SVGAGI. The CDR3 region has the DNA TGTGCCAGCAGTTACGGGGGGTTCATGAGTGAGCAGTTCTTC. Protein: CASSYGGFMSEQFF.

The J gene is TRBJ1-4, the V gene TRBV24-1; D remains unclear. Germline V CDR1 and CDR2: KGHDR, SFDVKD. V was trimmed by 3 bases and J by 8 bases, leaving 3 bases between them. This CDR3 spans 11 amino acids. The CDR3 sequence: CATSDLEKLFF. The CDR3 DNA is TGTGCCACCAGTGATCTAGAAAAACTGTTTTTT.

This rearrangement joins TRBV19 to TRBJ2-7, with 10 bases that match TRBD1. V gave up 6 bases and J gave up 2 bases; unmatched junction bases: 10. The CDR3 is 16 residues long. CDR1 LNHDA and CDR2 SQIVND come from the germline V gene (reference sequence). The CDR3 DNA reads TGTGCCAGTAGCCGGGGGGGACAGGGGTGGACCTACGAGCAGTACTTC. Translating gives CASSRGGQGWTYEQYF.

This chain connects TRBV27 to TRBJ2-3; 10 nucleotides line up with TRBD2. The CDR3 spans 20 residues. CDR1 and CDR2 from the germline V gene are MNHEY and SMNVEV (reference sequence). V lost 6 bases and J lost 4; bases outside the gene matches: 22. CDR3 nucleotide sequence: TGTGCCAGCAGCAAGTCGGGGTCTAGCGGGAGTTGGAACACCCCAGATACGCAGTATTTT. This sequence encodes CASSKSGSSGSWNTPDTQYF.

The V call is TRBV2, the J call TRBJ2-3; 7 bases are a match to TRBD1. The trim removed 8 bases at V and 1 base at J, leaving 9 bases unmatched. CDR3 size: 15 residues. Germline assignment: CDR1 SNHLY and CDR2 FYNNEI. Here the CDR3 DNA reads TGTGCCAGCCGGAGGACAGGATTGGGCACAGATACGCAGTATTTT. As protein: CASRRTGLGTDTQYF.

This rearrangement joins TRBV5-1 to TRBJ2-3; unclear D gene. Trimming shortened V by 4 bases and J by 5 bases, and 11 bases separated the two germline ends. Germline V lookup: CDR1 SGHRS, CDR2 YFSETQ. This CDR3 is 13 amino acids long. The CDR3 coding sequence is TGCGCCAGCAGCATCGGAGTAGTAGATACGCAGTATTTT. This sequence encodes CASSIGVVDTQYF.